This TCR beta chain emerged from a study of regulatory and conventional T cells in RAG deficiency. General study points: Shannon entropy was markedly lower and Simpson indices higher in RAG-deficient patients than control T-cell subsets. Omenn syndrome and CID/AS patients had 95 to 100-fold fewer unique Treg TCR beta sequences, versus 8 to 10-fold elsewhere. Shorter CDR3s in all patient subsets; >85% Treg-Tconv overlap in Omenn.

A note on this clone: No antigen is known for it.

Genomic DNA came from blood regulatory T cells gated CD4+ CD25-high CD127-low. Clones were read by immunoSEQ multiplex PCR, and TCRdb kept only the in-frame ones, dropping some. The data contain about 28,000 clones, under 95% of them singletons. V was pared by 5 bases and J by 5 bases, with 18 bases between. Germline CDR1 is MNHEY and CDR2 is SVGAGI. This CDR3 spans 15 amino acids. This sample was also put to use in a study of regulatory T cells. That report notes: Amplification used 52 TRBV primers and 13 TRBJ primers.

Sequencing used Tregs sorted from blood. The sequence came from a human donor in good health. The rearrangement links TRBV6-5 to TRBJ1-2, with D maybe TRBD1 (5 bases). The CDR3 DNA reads TGTGCCAGCAGTCAAATCGCGGGGCGCGGTTATGGCTACACCTTC. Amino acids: CASSQIAGRGYGYTF.